Below, 9 T cell receptor beta chains from the same sample are listed, as sequenced in a study of T cell repertoires in cytomegalovirus infection. No antigen is known for these receptors. A single record per CDR3 protein comes from TCRdb applying MiXCR to the reads. The top ten clones hold about a sixth of a sample with some 480,000 distinct CDR3 sequences, roughly a third of them seen once. This specimen was cultured PBMCs, taken from culture after CMV antigen stimulation. The receptors originated from a human donor in good health (CMV status not recorded). Some clones in this sample may be carry-over from other donors' samples.

The genes are TRBV12-3 or TRBV12-4 and TRBJ2-5; 7 bases are shared with TRBD2. The CDR3 covers 13 residues. The V and J ends lost 6 bases and 3 bases, in that order; junction bases with no gene match: 4. The CDR3 region has the DNA TGTGCCAGCAGGACTCTAGCGGAAGAGACCCAGTACTTC. This translates into CASRTLAEETQYF.

This clonotype was observed a few times. This rearrangement joins TRBV11-2 to TRBJ2-4; D not resolved. The V and J ends lost 0 bases and 15 bases respectively, with 15 bases between them. The CDR3 has 13 residues. Germline V gene lookup returns CDR1 SGHAT and CDR2 FQNNGV. The CDR3 spells CASSLDSKGLTYF. In DNA form, the CDR3 reads TGTGCCAGCAGCTTAGATTCTAAGGGCTTGACGTACTTC.

This clonotype has only a few counts. V is TRBV28 and J is TRBJ2-1; 11 bases align to TRBD2. This CDR3 region has 14 residues. Germline V gene lookup returns CDR1 MDHEN and CDR2 SYDVKM. V shed 7 bases and J 10 bases; nucleotides not matched to a gene: 9. CDR3 in DNA: TGTGCCAGCACCATTGGGACTAGCGGTTTGGAGCAGTTCTTC. It translates to CASTIGTSGLEQFF. Looking up the rest from reference TRBV28 and TRBJ2-1 gives the full variable domain: DVKVTQSSRYLVKRTGEKVFLECVQDMDHENMFWYRQDPGLGLRLIYFSYDVKMKEKGDIPEGYSVSREKKERFSLILESASTNQTSMYLCASTIGTSGLEQFFGPGTRLTVL.

This chain uses TRBV7-2 with TRBJ2-1; 9 bases map to TRBD1. Trimming removed 2 bases from V and 7 bases from J; junction bases left unmatched: 6. Germline V gene sequence: CDR1 SGHTA, CDR2 FQGNSA. CDR3 length: 15 residues. The chain's CDR3 is CASSLRDRDRNEQFF. CDR3 bases: TGTGCCAGCAGCTTAAGGGACAGGGATAGAAATGAGCAGTTCTTC.

The sample holds a few counts of this clonotype. CDR3 coding DNA: TGTGCCAGTAGAACCAGGGGATACGAAAAACTGTTTTTT. Residues: CASRTRGYEKLFF. The gene calls are TRBV19 and TRBJ1-4, with D tentatively TRBD1 (6 bases). There are 13 residues in the CDR3. Germline V gives CDR1 LNHDA, CDR2 SQIVND (reference sequence). The germline V and J ends were trimmed by 6 bases and 8 bases, with 13 bases remaining between them.

This clonotype has at least ten counts. This chain joins TRBV7-2 and TRBJ2-1, with 10 positions matching TRBD2. The CDR3 is made up of 15 amino acids. The V gene end was trimmed by 5 bases and the J gene end by 5 bases; junction bases not matched to a gene: 6. The germline V gene encodes CDR1 SGHTA and CDR2 FQGNSA. The CDR3 sequence is CASSQGGLADNEQFF. In DNA form, the CDR3 reads TGTGCCAGCAGCCAAGGTGGACTAGCGGACAATGAGCAGTTCTTC.

The V and J genes are TRBV20-1 and TRBJ2-3; the D is unclear. This CDR3 is 15 amino acids long. Trimming left V 6 bases short and J 2 bases short, with 18 bases between. CDR1 and CDR2 from the germline V gene are DFQATT and SNEGSKA (reference sequence). The CDR3 DNA is TGCAGTGCCATCGAGAGGCGGCCCCACACAGATACGCAGTATTTT. Protein: CSAIERRPHTDTQYF.

V usage is TRBV6-5 and J usage is TRBJ2-1; D not certain. The germline CDR1 and CDR2 sequences are MNHEY and SVGAGI. V gave up 2 bases and J gave up 4 bases, with 9 bases separating them. The CDR3 loop spans 14 amino acids. DNA of the CDR3: TGTGCCAGCAGTTACGAGACTGGGTACAATGAGCAGTTCTTC. Protein sequence: CASSYETGYNEQFF.

This chain links TRBV20-1 with TRBJ1-4; D is possibly TRBD1 (6 bases). The germline CDR1 and CDR2 sequences are DFQATT and SNEGSKA (reference sequence). V shed 5 bases and J shed 8 bases, with 15 bases lying between them. CDR3 length: 13 residues. The CDR3 reads CSARDTDGEKLFF. The CDR3 bases are TGCAGTGCTCGGGACACAGATGGGGAAAAACTGTTTTTT.